The 27 T cell receptor beta chains given below trace back to one sample, sequenced in a study of technical replicates of blood from several donors. Libraries were prepared by immunoSEQ multiplex PCR; TCRdb keeps only in-frame clonotypes and omits some of them. The repertoire holds approximately 75,000 clones, with around 97% as singletons. The material sequenced was T cells isolated from PBMCs. Receptors originate from a human donor in good health.

The chain couples TRBV28 to TRBJ2-2, with 8 nucleotides matching TRBD1. V shed 7 bases and J 6 bases; nucleotides not matched to a gene: 7. CDR1 is MDHEN and CDR2 is SYDVKM in the germline V gene. The CDR3 contains 14 residues. CDR3 coding DNA: TGTGCCAGCACGAGACAGGGGTTAGCCGGGGAGCTGTTTTTT. It translates to CASTRQGLAGELFF.

V is TRBV29-1 and J is TRBJ1-1; TRBD1 agrees at 7 bases. CDR1 and CDR2 (germline): SQVTM, ANQGSEA. The length of the CDR3 is 10 residues. The V gene end was trimmed by 5 bases and the J gene end by 11 bases; junction bases not matched to a gene: 5. The CDR3 reads CSVQQGLAFF. CDR3 nucleotide sequence: TGCAGCGTTCAACAGGGGCTGGCTTTCTTT. The entire variable domain, with the rest obtained from reference TRBV29-1 and TRBJ1-1, is as follows: SAVISQKPSRDICQRGTSLTIQCQVDSQVTMMFWYRQQPGQSLTLIATANQGSEATYESGFVIDKFPISRPNLTFSTLTVSNMSPEDSSIYLCSVQQGLAFFGQGTRLTVV.

The chain couples TRBV28 to TRBJ2-3; TRBD2 matches 13 bases. CDR3 length: 21 amino acids. Germline V gene sequence: CDR1 MDHEN, CDR2 SYDVKM. With 6 bases clipped from V and 5 bases from J, the junction kept 23 bases outside the gene matches. The CDR3 loop reads CASSPGLAGESDPVLRDTQYF. The CDR3 coding sequence is TGTGCCAGCAGCCCCGGACTAGCGGGAGAATCAGACCCCGTCCTCCGAGATACGCAGTATTTT.

The chain couples TRBV4-1 to TRBJ2-5; 9 nucleotides align to TRBD1. The V segment lost 2 bases and the J segment 6 bases; nucleotides outside the gene matches: 7. In germline, CDR1 is MGHRA, CDR2 YSYEKL. There are 15 residues in the CDR3. CDR3 DNA sequence: TGCGCCAGCAGCCAACCGGGACAGGGTCATAAGACCCAGTACTTC. This codes for CASSQPGQGHKTQYF.

The chain carries TRBV5-1 and TRBJ2-5; D possibly corresponds to TRBD1 (5 bases). The CDR3 extends over 13 amino acids. Germline V gene data show CDR1 as SGHRS and CDR2 as YFSETQ. V was cut by 0 bases and J by 2 bases, with 5 bases left in between. The CDR3 bases are TGCGCCAGCAGCTTGGGACAGCAAGAGACCCAGTACTTC. As protein: CASSLGQQETQYF. The full variable domain, its missing parts supplied by reference TRBV5-1 and TRBJ2-5, is KAGVTQTPRYLIKTRGQQVTLSCSPISGHRSVSWYQQTPGQGLQFLFEYFSETQRNKGNFPGRFSGRQFSNSRSEMNVSTLELGDSALYLCASSLGQQETQYFGPGTRLLVL.

Only one count was recorded for this clone. The chain employs TRBV28 and TRBJ2-2, with D perhaps matching TRBD1 or TRBD2 (6 bases each). Trimming pared 6 bases from V and 1 base from J, leaving 12 bases between. CDR1 is MDHEN and CDR2 is SYDVKM in the germline V gene. CDR3 length: 15 amino acids. The CDR3 reads CASRLQGLNTGELFF. The CDR3 nucleotides are TGTGCCAGCAGATTACAGGGACTGAACACCGGGGAGCTGTTTTTT. The whole variable domain, filled in from reference TRBV28 and TRBJ2-2, reads DVKVTQSSRYLVKRTGEKVFLECVQDMDHENMFWYRQDPGLGLRLIYFSYDVKMKEKGDIPEGYSVSREKKERFSLILESASTNQTSMYLCASRLQGLNTGELFFGEGSRLTVL.

J is TRBJ2-7 and V is TRBV7-6; 7 bases line up with TRBD2. Germline loops: CDR1 SGHVS, CDR2 FNYEAQ. Losses at the gene ends were 5 bases for V and 5 bases for J; bases not matched to a gene: 9. This CDR3 is 14 amino acids long. CDR3: CASSRGEGGNEQYF. The CDR3 nucleotides read TGTGCCAGCAGCCGAGGGGAGGGAGGGAACGAGCAGTACTTC. Full variable domain (rest looked up from reference TRBV7-6 and TRBJ2-7): GAGVSQSPRYKVTKRGQDVALRCDPISGHVSLYWYRQALGQGPEFLTYFNYEAQQDKSGLPNDRFSAERPEGSISTLTIQRTEQRDSAMYRCASSRGEGGNEQYFGPGTRLTVT.

As for this clone: This CDR3 fails to terminate in the conserved phenylalanine or tryptophan, so it likely reflects a read error. No DNA is shown, since the ends of the CDR3 on it are uncertain; the CDR3 is the one TCRdb lists. The gene calls are TRBV7-1 and TRBJ2-6; the table's D call, TRBD1, has no DNA check behind it. TRBV7-1 is sorted into the ORF group, with uncertain function. The CDR3 spans 12 residues, counting both ends. CDR3: CASSNWVHEDKV.

This clone was detected only once. This chain connects TRBV5-4 to TRBJ2-7, with D uncertain. Germline assignment: CDR1 SGHNT and CDR2 YYREEE (reference sequence). Between the trimmed V and J ends, which lost 3 bases and 0 bases, there was a span of 7 bases. This CDR3 is 13 amino acids long. The CDR3 region is CASSSSSSYEQYF. The DNA for the CDR3 is TGTGCCAGCAGCTCCTCGAGCTCCTACGAGCAGTACTTC.

The sample holds one count of this clone. J is TRBJ1-5 and V is TRBV19; 8 bases map to TRBD1. The V gene's germline CDR1 is LNHDA and CDR2 SQIVND (reference sequence). V lost 5 bases to trimming and J lost 1 base; unmatched junction nucleotides: 4. The CDR3 is 15 residues long. This CDR3 is CASSWWTGSNQPQHF. CDR3 coding DNA: TGTGCCAGTAGTTGGTGGACAGGGAGCAATCAGCCCCAGCATTTT.

The chain employs TRBV12-5 and TRBJ1-1; 8 bases align to TRBD1. V gave up 5 bases and J gave up 1 base; unmatched junction bases: 3. CDR3 length equals 14 residues. Germline V gives CDR1 LGHNT, CDR2 FRNRAP. This CDR3 reads CASGPGQGNTEAFF. The CDR3 nucleotides are TGTGCTAGTGGTCCAGGACAGGGGAACACTGAAGCTTTCTTT.

The chain employs TRBV5-4 and TRBJ2-7, with 10 bases that match TRBD1. Unmatched junction bases numbered 1, after V lost 3 bases and J lost 1 base. Germline CDR1 and CDR2: SGHNT and YYREEE (reference sequence). The CDR3 runs 14 residues. This chain's CDR3 is CASSWDRGSYEQYF. CDR3 nucleotide sequence: TGTGCCAGCAGCTGGGACAGGGGTTCCTACGAGCAGTACTTC. Looking up the rest from reference TRBV5-4 and TRBJ2-7 gives the full variable domain: ETGVTQSPTHLIKTRGQQVTLRCSSQSGHNTVSWYQQALGQGPQFIFQYYREEENGRGNFPPRFSGLQFPNYSSELNVNALELDDSALYLCASSWDRGSYEQYFGPGTRLTVT.

The CDR3 region is CASSSSGSADTQYF. The CDR3 DNA is TGTGCCAGCAGCTCCTCGGGTTCGGCAGATACGCAGTATTTT. This chain joins TRBV7-2 and TRBJ2-3; no clear D gene. This CDR3 region has 14 residues. V was clipped by 4 bases and J by 4 bases, with 12 bases between them. Per germline, CDR1 SGHTA and CDR2 FQGNSA.

In this sample, this clone turned up once. The chain links TRBV5-5 to TRBJ2-1; 11 nucleotides agree with TRBD2. V dropped 3 bases and J dropped 7; count of bases not matched to a gene: 6. Germline CDR1 and CDR2: SGHKS and YYEKEE (reference sequence). The CDR3 sequence is 15 residues long. The CDR3 region is CASSSPGLAANEQFF. DNA for the CDR3: TGTGCCAGCAGCTCACCGGGACTAGCGGCAAATGAGCAGTTCTTC.

The J gene is TRBJ2-7, the V gene TRBV6-1; 12 bases are a match to TRBD1. This CDR3 region has 15 residues. The germline CDR1 and CDR2 sequences are MNHNS and SASEGT. V lost 2 bases, J lost 6 bases, and 5 bases stayed unmatched. The CDR3 DNA reads as TGTGCCAGCAGTGAAAAGGGACAGGGGGCTTCCGAGCAGTACTTC. Encoded protein: CASSEKGQGASEQYF.

This chain uses TRBV5-1 with TRBJ2-2; tentative D call: TRBD1 (6 bases). This CDR3 comprises 16 residues. Germline CDR1 reads SGHRS; CDR2 reads YFSETQ. V was pared by 5 bases and J by 2 bases, with 16 bases between. The CDR3 is CASRPQGTPNTGELFF. For the CDR3, the DNA is TGCGCCAGCAGACCACAAGGGACACCAAACACCGGGGAGCTGTTTTTT.

This chain uses TRBV27 with TRBJ1-5, with D unclear. The CDR3 loop spans 12 amino acids. V lost 5 bases, J lost 2 bases, and 4 bases lay in between. In germline, CDR1 is MNHEY, CDR2 SMNVEV (reference sequence). This chain's CDR3 is CASSAGNQPQHF. In DNA form, the CDR3 reads TGTGCCAGCAGTGCAGGCAATCAGCCCCAGCATTTT.

The chain joins TRBV5-1 to TRBJ1-6; a possible D gene is TRBD1 (5 bases). V was trimmed by 1 base and J by 7 bases, leaving 12 bases between them. Germline CDR1 reads SGHRS; CDR2 reads YFSETQ. The CDR3 has 15 amino acids. CDR3 in DNA: TGCGCCAGCAGCTTGATGCAGGGTTCCAATTCACCCCTCCACTTT. It specifies CASSLMQGSNSPLHF.

This chain joins TRBV5-6 and TRBJ2-7, with a tentative D call TRBD2 (6 bases). V was trimmed by 4 bases and J by 4 bases, leaving 15 bases between them. This CDR3 has 14 amino acids. In germline, CDR1 is SGHDT, CDR2 YYEEEE. CDR3 region: CASSDRDSHYEQYF. Here the CDR3 DNA reads TGTGCCAGCAGCGACCGGGACTCCCATTACGAGCAGTACTTC.

The V and J genes are TRBV10-3 and TRBJ2-7; the D gene is possibly TRBD2 (6 bases). CDR1 and CDR2 (germline): ENHRY, SYGVKD. Between the trimmed V and J ends, which lost 4 bases and 4 bases, there was a span of 20 bases. The CDR3 has 16 amino acids. The CDR3 protein is CAISASGDLLFYEQYF. CDR3 DNA: TGTGCCATCAGTGCCTCGGGGGATCTGCTTTTTTACGAGCAGTACTTC.

The chain has TRBV11-2 and TRBJ1-1; D unclear. This CDR3 spans 12 amino acids. CDR1 is SGHAT and CDR2 is FQNNGV in the germline V gene. Between the trimmed V and J ends, which lost 4 bases and 7 bases, there was a span of 10 bases. CDR3: CASSSYKSEAFF. As DNA, the CDR3 is TGTGCCAGCAGCTCCTATAAGAGTGAAGCTTTCTTT.

V usage is TRBV27 and J usage is TRBJ2-5; 8 bases fit TRBD2. The J segment lost 2 bases and the V segment lost 1 base, leaving 9 bases of the junction unmatched. Germline CDR1 and CDR2: MNHEY and SMNVEV (reference sequence). The CDR3 is 17 residues long. CDR3 sequence reads: CASSLFSKREYQETQYF. DNA of the CDR3: TGTGCCAGCAGTTTATTTTCTAAGCGGGAGTATCAAGAGACCCAGTACTTC.

This clone has a single count. This chain uses TRBV7-9 with TRBJ2-3; 13 nucleotides line up with TRBD2. Germline trimming cut 5 bases from V and 4 bases from J; bases unmatched to any gene: 6. Germline assignment: CDR1 SEHNR and CDR2 FQNEAQ (reference sequence). The CDR3 has 16 amino acids. The CDR3 is CASSQGLAGSSDTQYF. CDR3 DNA sequence: TGTGCCAGCAGCCAGGGACTAGCGGGGAGCTCAGATACGCAGTATTTT.

The genes are TRBV21-1 and TRBJ1-6. TRBV21-1 is shown as a pseudogene. The CDR3 covers 15 residues. The CDR3 nucleotides read TGTGCCAGCAGTGGAGACCCGAAGAGTAATTCACCCCTCCACTTT. As protein: CASSGDPKSNSPLHF.

The chain has TRBV4-1 and TRBJ2-7; 8 nucleotides match TRBD2. Germline trimming cut 5 bases from V and 0 bases from J; bases unmatched to any gene: 6. Germline V gene lookup returns CDR1 MGHRA and CDR2 YSYEKL. The CDR3 has 15 amino acids. CDR3 bases: TGCGCCAGCAGCTATTTTAGCGGGGTCTCCTACGAGCAGTACTTC. It translates to CASSYFSGVSYEQYF.

V is TRBV2 and J is TRBJ1-2; no clear D gene. Germline CDR1 is SNHLY and CDR2 is FYNNEI. The CDR3 length is 11 residues. V dropped 7 bases and J dropped 3 bases, with 6 bases sitting between them. CDR3 DNA: TGTGCCAGCACTCCGGACTATGGCTACACCTTC. Translation: CASTPDYGYTF. Together with reference TRBV2 and TRBJ1-2, the CDR3 gives the full variable domain: EPEVTQTPSHQVTQMGQEVILRCVPISNHLYFYWYRQILGQKVEFLVSFYNNEISEKSEIFDDQFSVERPDGSNFTLKIRSTKLEDSAMYFCASTPDYGYTFGSGTRLTVV.

This clone was picked up one time. This chain uses TRBV5-1 with TRBJ2-3; 9 bases line up with TRBD1. Germline V gene lookup returns CDR1 SGHRS and CDR2 YFSETQ. V shed 6 bases and J 4 bases; nucleotides not matched to a gene: 12. The CDR3 length is 16 residues. CDR3 nucleotides: TGCGCCAGCAACCCGGGACAGGGATTAGGGGCAGATACGCAGTATTTT. Its translation is CASNPGQGLGADTQYF.